The 25 T cell receptor beta chains below all came from one sample that was sequenced in a study of response to subunit inactivated influenza vaccine. Each CDR3 protein is one row after TCRdb ran MiXCR on the RT-PCR reads. The table includes around 470,000 distinct CDR3 sequences, around 7.7% detected once. Here the sequenced sample was PBMCs from blood, taken less than 25 months after vaccination. Receptor source: a man aged 45 to 70 who received an inactivated influenza vaccine.

This clonotype was detected many times. This rearrangement joins TRBV5-1 to TRBJ2-2; D is unresolved. Germline V gene lookup returns CDR1 SGHRS and CDR2 YFSETQ. V lost 4 bases and J lost 2, with 15 bases in between. The CDR3 sequence is 16 residues long. CDR3 sequence reads: CASSREARINTGELFF. As DNA, the CDR3 is TGCGCCAGCAGCCGAGAAGCGCGGATTAACACCGGGGAGCTGTTTTTT.

The chain employs TRBV9 and TRBJ2-7, with 7 bases that match TRBD1. J gave up 5 bases and V 0 bases, and 14 bases lay outside the gene matches. Germline V gene lookup returns CDR1 SGDLS and CDR2 YYNGEE. The CDR3 covers 17 residues. DNA of the CDR3: TGTGCCAGCAGCGTAGCTAATCCTAGACAGGGTGTGGACGAGCAGTACTTC. This codes for CASSVANPRQGVDEQYF. The full variable domain, its missing parts supplied by reference TRBV9 and TRBJ2-7, is DSGVTQTPKHLITATGQRVTLRCSPRSGDLSVYWYQQSLDQGLQFLIQYYNGEERAKGNILERFSAQQFPDLHSELNLSSLELGDSALYFCASSVANPRQGVDEQYFGPGTRLTVT.

J is TRBJ2-5 and V is TRBV19; 9 bases line up with TRBD2. Germline lookup yields CDR1 LNHDA and CDR2 SQIVND (reference sequence). The CDR3 runs 15 residues. J gave up 2 bases and V 5 bases, and 6 bases lay outside the gene matches. The CDR3 DNA sequence: TGTGCCAGTAGTCCAGCGGGAGGCCGGCAAGAGACCCAGTACTTC. Protein product: CASSPAGGRQETQYF.

This clonotype was recorded many times. The chain joins TRBV7-3 to TRBJ1-1; TRBD1 matches 7 bases. The germline CDR1 and CDR2 sequences are SGHTA and FQGTGA. This CDR3 comprises 13 residues. V shed 5 bases and J 8 bases; nucleotides not matched to a gene: 8. The CDR3 spells CASSPQGQQEAFF. The CDR3 DNA sequence: TGTGCCAGCAGCCCCCAGGGACAGCAGGAAGCTTTCTTT.

This clonotype was seen a handful of times. The chain links TRBV7-2 to TRBJ1-2; 7 positions match TRBD1. Trimming took 9 bases from V and 5 from J; bases not matched to a gene: 9. The CDR3 covers 13 residues. CDR1 is SGHTA, CDR2 FQGNSA, per germline. Here the CDR3 reads CASTKQGQYGYTF. As DNA, the CDR3 is TGTGCCAGTACGAAACAGGGGCAGTATGGCTACACCTTC.

This clonotype was found a few times. V is TRBV7-2 and J is TRBJ2-2; perhaps TRBD2 as D (5 bases). With 5 bases removed from V and 8 bases from J, the gap between germline ends came to 12 bases. CDR1 is SGHTA and CDR2 is FQGNSA in the germline V gene. CDR3 length: 13 amino acids. CDR3 protein: CASSRRMPGELFF. CDR3 coding DNA: TGTGCCAGCAGCCGGAGGATGCCGGGGGAGCTGTTTTTT.

This clonotype occurred many times. This rearrangement joins TRBV9 to TRBJ2-2; unclear D gene. The CDR3 has 14 residues. Germline-derived CDR1 and CDR2 are SGDLS and YYNGEE. Trimming shortened V by 4 bases and J by 8 bases, and 15 bases separated the two germline ends. Written as DNA, the CDR3 is TGTGCCAGCAGCCCCCGGAGCAGCTCTGGGGAGCTGTTTTTT. Translating it yields CASSPRSSSGELFF.

The gene calls are TRBV12-3 or TRBV12-4 and TRBJ2-6; no firm D call. Trimming stripped 6 bases from V and 0 bases from J, with 9 bases between. This CDR3 spans 15 amino acids. CDR3 bases: TGTGCCAGCAGAGCCGTCCGCTCTGGGGCCAACGTCCTGACTTTC. This encodes CASRAVRSGANVLTF.

This chain connects TRBV14 to TRBJ2-1; TRBD1 aligns across 9 bases. Germline-derived CDR1 and CDR2 are SGHDN and FVKESK. The CDR3 contains 15 residues. The J segment lost 9 bases and the V segment lost 2 bases, leaving 8 bases of the junction unmatched. CDR3 amino acids: CASSQSLAGQGEQFF. The CDR3 DNA follows: TGTGCCAGCAGCCAATCTCTCGCGGGACAGGGTGAGCAGTTCTTC.

This clonotype was seen repeatedly, ten times or more. The V call is TRBV6-1, the J call TRBJ1-2; 9 bases are shared with TRBD1. The V gene's germline CDR1 is MNHNS and CDR2 SASEGT. The CDR3 consists of 14 residues. Unmatched junction bases numbered 8, after V lost 10 bases and J lost 2 bases. CDR3 protein: CATGIDRGNYGYTF. CDR3 sequence (DNA): TGTGCCACCGGTATTGACAGGGGGAACTATGGCTACACCTTC.

J is TRBJ2-5 and V is TRBV20-1; D is uncertain. V was cut by 7 bases and J by 5 bases, with 11 bases left in between. The V gene's germline CDR1 is DFQATT and CDR2 SNEGSKA (reference sequence). The CDR3 is 11 amino acids. DNA for the CDR3: TGCAGTGGACATTACTTGGAGACCCAGTACTTC. This encodes CSGHYLETQYF.

This clonotype has a count of ten or more. V is TRBV5-5 and J is TRBJ2-5; D remains unclear. There are 14 residues in the CDR3. Looked up from germline, CDR1 is SGHKS and CDR2 is YYEKEE (reference sequence). The germline V and J ends were trimmed by 4 bases and 3 bases, with 13 bases remaining between them. CDR3 nucleotide sequence: TGTGCCAGCAGCCAAAGACACTACGAAGAGACCCAGTACTTC. Amino acids: CASSQRHYEETQYF.

This clonotype was observed a handful of times. This chain's CDR3 is CSASGERYGYTF. In DNA form, the CDR3 reads TGCAGTGCTAGCGGGGAACGCTATGGCTACACCTTC. The rearrangement joins TRBV20-1 to TRBJ1-2; no clear D. The CDR3 contains 12 residues. Germline V lookup: CDR1 DFQATT, CDR2 SNEGSKA (reference sequence). V was shortened by 3 bases and J by 4 bases, with 9 bases between the two germline ends.

This clonotype was picked up a small number of times. The V call is TRBV7-9, the J call TRBJ2-7; D is uncertain. Trimming took 3 bases from V and 0 from J, leaving 9 bases between them. From germline, CDR1 is SEHNR and CDR2 FQNEAQ (reference sequence). This CDR3 is built from 14 residues. DNA for the CDR3: TGTGCCAGCAGCTTTTCTCAGAGCTCCTACGAGCAGTACTTC. Translating gives CASSFSQSSYEQYF.

This clonotype was recorded a few times. V is TRBV4-2 and J is TRBJ2-7; 7 bases line up with TRBD2. Germline V gene data show CDR1 as LGHNA and CDR2 as YNFKEQ. The junction had 2 bases not matched to a gene; V was cut back by 0 bases and J by 3 bases. This CDR3 is built from 14 residues. The CDR3 DNA follows: TGTGCCAGCAGCCAAGATACGGGAGGCTACGAGCAGTACTTC. Translated: CASSQDTGGYEQYF.

This clonotype came up many times. The chain recombines TRBV7-2 with TRBJ2-5; a possible D gene is TRBD1 (6 bases). Germline loops: CDR1 SGHTA, CDR2 FQGNSA. V lost 1 base and J lost 4, with 13 bases in between. This CDR3 contains 15 residues. The CDR3 bases are TGTGCCAGCAGCTTAGGGGGGCAAAGGGGAGAGACCCAGTACTTC. Translated, it gives CASSLGGQRGETQYF.

This clonotype was detected many times. V and J are TRBV15 and TRBJ2-2; D remains ambiguous. The CDR3 consists of 11 residues. V was trimmed by 8 bases and J by 7 bases, leaving 8 bases between them. Germline CDR1 LNHNV, CDR2 YYDKDF (reference sequence). Here the CDR3 DNA reads TGTGCCACCCGCCGCGTCGGGGAGCTGTTTTTT. The encoded protein is CATRRVGELFF. Together with reference TRBV15 and TRBJ2-2, the CDR3 gives the full variable domain: DAMVIQNPRYQVTQFGKPVTLSCSQTLNHNVMYWYQQKSSQAPKLLFHYYDKDFNNEADTPDNFQSRRPNTSFCFLDIRSPGLGDTAMYLCATRRVGELFFGEGSRLTVL.

This clonotype came up a few times. The chain links TRBV7-9 to TRBJ1-1; D is uncertain. The CDR3 loop spans 15 amino acids. Trimming cost V 1 base and J 0 bases, with 9 bases left between them. CDR1 is SEHNR and CDR2 is FQNEAQ in the germline V gene (reference sequence). The CDR3 sequence: CASSLEARLNTEAFF. CDR3 in DNA: TGTGCCAGCAGCTTAGAGGCACGGTTGAACACTGAAGCTTTCTTT.

The rearrangement joins TRBV3-1 to TRBJ2-4; D may be TRBD1 or TRBD2 (6 bases each). Germline V gives CDR1 LGHDT, CDR2 YNNKEL (reference sequence). V was pared by 1 base and J by 13 bases, with 11 bases between. This CDR3 has 12 amino acids. The chain's CDR3 is CASSQGSGAQYF. In DNA, the CDR3 is TGTGCCAGCAGCCAAGGGTCGGGGGCACAGTACTTC.

This clonotype was counted between two and nine times. The chain combines TRBV12-3 or TRBV12-4 with TRBJ1-1; 9 nucleotides match TRBD1. V gave up 6 bases and J gave up 5 bases; unmatched junction bases: 10. This CDR3 region has 15 residues. The CDR3 region is CASSNEDRGWTEAFF. The CDR3 coding sequence is TGTGCCAGCAGCAACGAGGACAGGGGATGGACTGAAGCTTTCTTT.

Concerning this clonotype: A much larger clone lies one base from this, so it may be a read error. This chain uses TRBV28 with TRBJ2-1; D is uncertain. Germline values: CDR1 MDHEN, CDR2 SYDVKM. The CDR3 sequence is 13 residues long. The V gene lost 6 bases and the J gene lost 1 base, with 7 bases spanning the gap. CDR3 nucleotide sequence: TGTGCCAGCAGAAAGGATTCCTACAATGAGCAGTTCTTC. Translation: CASRKDSYNEQFF.

At least ten counts were recorded for this clonotype. This rearrangement joins TRBV5-1 to TRBJ2-2, with 10 nucleotides matching TRBD1. The germline CDR1 and CDR2 sequences are SGHRS and YFSETQ. V gave up 4 bases and J gave up 0 bases; unmatched junction bases: 3. The CDR3 is made up of 16 amino acids. The CDR3 is CASSKGTGANTGELFF. DNA of the CDR3: TGCGCCAGCAGCAAGGGGACAGGGGCGAACACCGGGGAGCTGTTTTTT.

The CDR3 spells CAVAGTYSNQPQHF. The CDR3 bases are TGTGCCGTGGCGGGGACCTATAGCAATCAGCCCCAGCATTTT. This chain uses TRBV25-1 with TRBJ1-5; weak D call: TRBD1 (5 bases). Germline loops: CDR1 MGHDK, CDR2 SYGVNS. The CDR3 sequence is 14 residues long. V was cut by 11 bases and J by 0 bases, with 14 bases left in between.

Only a few counts were recorded for this clonotype. V is TRBV6-1 and J is TRBJ1-2; possible D gene TRBD1, 6 bases. V was shortened by 1 base and J by 2 bases, with 11 bases between the two germline ends. The length of the CDR3 is 15 residues. The germline gives CDR1 MNHNS, CDR2 SASEGT. The CDR3 loop reads CASSEGGTRNYGYTF. The DNA for the CDR3 is TGTGCCAGCAGTGAAGGGGGGACAAGAAACTATGGCTACACCTTC.

The sample holds a few counts of this clonotype. J is TRBJ2-7 and V is TRBV27, with 11 bases aligning to TRBD2. The trim removed 5 bases at V and 6 bases at J, leaving 9 bases unmatched. Per germline, CDR1 MNHEY and CDR2 SMNVEV (reference sequence). The CDR3 length is 15 residues. The CDR3 loop is CASSPRTSGRLEQYF. The DNA of the CDR3 is TGTGCCAGCAGTCCCCGGACTAGCGGGCGGCTCGAGCAGTACTTC.